One sample yielded the 31 T cell receptor beta chains listed below, sequenced in a study of cytomegalovirus exposure and HLA in healthy donors (dated 2017 in TCRdb). Receptor amplification or capture employed the immunoSEQ multiplex PCR assay. A mixture of 60 forward primers for TCR Vbeta segments and 13 reverse primers for TCR Jbeta segments was used in the multiplex PCR. This is the immuneACCESS table as TCRdb keeps it, with only in-frame sequences that have V and J called. A part of the clones is gone; compared with another copy, unresolved V genes explain less than half, and the rest is unexplained. Recorded for this sample are about 150,000 clones; 75% to 85% of them occurred a single time. Of the sample, around 6% is held by the ten largest clones. The sequenced sample was PBMCs. Receptors were obtained from a woman aged 40-49 years in good health and CMV-seropositive.

V gene TRBV28 combines with J gene TRBJ2-7; no reliable D call. The CDR3 runs 11 residues. V was pared by 6 bases and J by 5 bases, with 8 bases between. Germline V lookup: CDR1 MDHEN, CDR2 SYDVKM. CDR3 residues: CASRESNEQYF. CDR3 nucleotides: TGTGCCAGCAGAGAGTCCAACGAGCAGTACTTC. Looking up the rest from reference TRBV28 and TRBJ2-7 gives the full variable domain: DVKVTQSSRYLVKRTGEKVFLECVQDMDHENMFWYRQDPGLGLRLIYFSYDVKMKEKGDIPEGYSVSREKKERFSLILESASTNQTSMYLCASRESNEQYFGPGTRLTVT.

The chain recombines TRBV7-2 with TRBJ2-7, with 13 nucleotides matching TRBD2. The CDR3 has 18 residues. V trimming: 6 bases; J trimming: 0 bases; junction bases outside the gene matches: 11. Germline V gene data show CDR1 as SGHTA and CDR2 as FQGNSA. CDR3 DNA sequence: TGTGCCAGCAGGGACGTACTAGCGGGAGGGCCGAGCTCCTACGAGCAGTACTTC. Protein product: CASRDVLAGGPSSYEQYF. Together with reference TRBV7-2 and TRBJ2-7, the CDR3 gives the full variable domain: GAGVSQSPSNKVTEKGKDVELRCDPISGHTALYWYRQSLGQGLEFLIYFQGNSAPDKSGLPSDRFSAERTGGSVSTLTIQRTQQEDSAVYLCASRDVLAGGPSSYEQYFGPGTRLTVT.

This clone has a single count. This chain connects TRBV10-3 to TRBJ2-1; 13 nucleotides line up with TRBD2. This CDR3 is built from 19 residues. Germline V gene lookup returns CDR1 ENHRY and CDR2 SYGVKD. V dropped 8 bases and J dropped 0; count of bases not matched to a gene: 13. This chain's CDR3 is CAIGGLGTSGISSYNEQFF. The CDR3, as DNA: TGTGCCATCGGAGGACTCGGGACTAGCGGGATCAGCTCCTACAATGAGCAGTTCTTC.

The chain employs TRBV28 and TRBJ1-2, with TRBD1 matching 10 bases. The germline gives CDR1 MDHEN, CDR2 SYDVKM. The CDR3 has 13 residues. Unmatched junction bases numbered 6, after V lost 6 bases and J lost 8 bases. Here the CDR3 reads CASRQGQGKGYTF. The DNA of the CDR3 is TGTGCCAGCAGGCAGGGACAGGGGAAGGGCTACACCTTC.

This clone turned up a few times. This sequence joins TRBV19 and TRBJ1-5, with D hard to call. Between the trimmed V and J ends, which lost 6 bases and 0 bases, there was a span of 9 bases. The CDR3 is 14 amino acids. CDR1 is LNHDA, CDR2 SQIVND, per germline (reference sequence). CDR3 loop: CASRRGYSNQPQHF. The CDR3 region has the DNA TGTGCCAGTAGACGGGGTTATAGCAATCAGCCCCAGCATTTT.

V and J are TRBV10-3 and TRBJ1-5; weak D call: TRBD1 (5 bases). The CDR3 is 14 residues long. Trimming shortened V by 2 bases and J by 2 bases, and 7 bases separated the two germline ends. Per germline, CDR1 ENHRY and CDR2 SYGVKD. The CDR3 spells CAISEGAGNQPQHF. The CDR3 DNA sequence: TGTGCCATCAGTGAGGGGGCAGGCAATCAGCCCCAGCATTTT.

This clone was seen just once. The V gene is TRBV11-1, the J gene TRBJ2-1, with a weak D call TRBD1 (5 bases). Trimming stripped 2 bases from V and 8 bases from J, with 10 bases between. Germline V CDR1 and CDR2: SGHAT, FQDESV (reference sequence). This CDR3 has 13 residues. The CDR3 DNA is TGTGCCAGCAGCTTACAGGGTTCTCATGAGCAGTTCTTC. Residues: CASSLQGSHEQFF.

The chain joins TRBV7-2 to TRBJ2-1; 10 positions match TRBD2. CDR3 length: 15 amino acids. The V gene end was trimmed by 8 bases and the J gene end by 0 bases; junction bases not matched to a gene: 4. The germline V gene encodes CDR1 SGHTA and CDR2 FQGNSA. Here the CDR3 reads CASLLAGLSYNEQFF. CDR3 bases: TGTGCCAGCCTACTAGCGGGACTCTCCTACAATGAGCAGTTCTTC.

The rearrangement joins TRBV4-1 to TRBJ1-5; 7 bases agree with TRBD1. Trimming cost V 1 base and J 2 bases; bases outside gene matches: 5. This CDR3 is 16 amino acids long. Germline V lookup: CDR1 MGHRA, CDR2 YSYEKL. The DNA of the CDR3 is TGCGCCAGCAGCCAAGTAGGGGGCGAGGGCAATCAGCCCCAGCATTTT. Protein: CASSQVGGEGNQPQHF.

This clone has only a few counts. This chain connects TRBV7-9 to TRBJ2-7; perhaps TRBD2 as D (6 bases). Germline CDR1 and CDR2: SEHNR and FQNEAQ (reference sequence). Trimming took 4 bases from V and 7 from J, leaving 11 bases between them. The CDR3 length is 12 residues. Written as DNA, the CDR3 is TGTGCCAGCAGCTCGGGACTGAAGGAGCAGTACTTC. Residues: CASSSGLKEQYF.

This clone appeared once. The chain links TRBV7-2 to TRBJ2-1, with 8 bases aligning to TRBD2. CDR3 size: 15 residues. V lost 7 bases, J lost 6 bases, and 11 bases stayed unmatched. Germline assignment: CDR1 SGHTA and CDR2 FQGNSA. CDR3 nucleotide sequence: TGTGCCAGCACCACCTCCGGGACTAGGTCCAATGAGCAGTTCTTC. Its translation is CASTTSGTRSNEQFF.

The rearrangement uses TRBV19 and TRBJ2-2, with TRBD1 matching 7 bases. V lost 7 bases, J lost 5 bases, and 4 bases stayed unmatched. The CDR3 totals 13 residues. Per germline, CDR1 LNHDA and CDR2 SQIVND (reference sequence). The CDR3 sequence is CASNVQGTGELFF. DNA of the CDR3: TGTGCCAGTAACGTACAGGGGACCGGGGAGCTGTTTTTT.

This clone has more than one count but fewer than ten. The rearrangement joins TRBV2 to TRBJ1-1; perhaps TRBD1 as D (6 bases). This CDR3 is built from 13 residues. Germline V lookup: CDR1 SNHLY, CDR2 FYNNEI. V was trimmed by 6 bases and J by 1 base, leaving 9 bases between them. The CDR3 sequence: CASSRTENTEAFF. The CDR3 DNA is TGTGCCAGCAGCCGGACAGAGAACACTGAAGCTTTCTTT.

CDR3 loop: CASSGGTINTYEQYF. The CDR3 nucleotides read TGTGCCAGCAGCGGGGGGACTATTAACACCTACGAGCAGTACTTC. This rearrangement joins TRBV5-4 to TRBJ2-7; 7 nucleotides match TRBD2. Germline V gives CDR1 SGHNT, CDR2 YYREEE (reference sequence). With 4 bases clipped from V and 2 bases from J, the junction kept 9 bases outside the gene matches. The CDR3 contains 15 residues.

The count of this clone is one. V and J are TRBV9 and TRBJ2-2; D ambiguous. The CDR3 runs 14 residues. V was pared by 0 bases and J by 4 bases, with 7 bases between. CDR1 is SGDLS, CDR2 YYNGEE, per germline. The CDR3: CASSVVSATGELFF. CDR3 in DNA: TGTGCCAGCAGCGTAGTCAGCGCCACCGGGGAGCTGTTTTTT.

The chain employs TRBV18 and TRBJ2-1; 9 positions agree with TRBD2. The CDR3 length is 16 residues. Germline V gene lookup returns CDR1 KGHSH and CDR2 LQKENI. V was clipped by 4 bases and J by 9 bases; unmatched bases: 13. The CDR3 region is CASSQQMASGTLEQFF. The CDR3 bases are TGTGCCAGCTCACAACAGATGGCTAGCGGGACCCTTGAGCAGTTCTTC.

The chain links TRBV9 to TRBJ2-1; 8 nucleotides line up with TRBD1. The CDR3 runs to 11 residues. V lost 3 bases to trimming and J lost 15 bases; unmatched junction nucleotides: 5. The germline CDR1 and CDR2 sequences are SGDLS and YYNGEE. This CDR3 is CASSGAGGRFF. DNA of the CDR3: TGTGCCAGCAGCGGGGCAGGGGGCAGGTTCTTC.

The CDR3 DNA reads as TGTGCCAGCAGCCTCCCGGGACTAGCGGGAGCGGAGCAGTTCTTC. It translates to CASSLPGLAGAEQFF. The chain uses TRBV7-6 and TRBJ2-1, with 14 bases that match TRBD2. Trimming removed 5 bases from V and 10 bases from J; junction bases left unmatched: 7. Per the germline V gene, CDR1 is SGHVS and CDR2 is FNYEAQ. This CDR3 comprises 15 residues.

CDR3 in amino acids: CASSAIGDEQFF. The CDR3 coding sequence is TGTGCCAGCAGTGCTATAGGGGATGAGCAGTTCTTC. V gene TRBV2 combines with J gene TRBJ2-1; TRBD1 is a possible D gene (5 bases). V lost 4 bases to trimming and J lost 8 bases, with 9 bases between them. Germline V gives CDR1 SNHLY, CDR2 FYNNEI. The CDR3 is made up of 12 amino acids.

The rearrangement uses TRBV29-1 and TRBJ2-7, with 8 bases lining up with TRBD2. This CDR3 contains 13 residues. V was pared by 4 bases and J by 3 bases, with 5 bases of the junction left unmatched. Germline V lookup: CDR1 SQVTM, CDR2 ANQGSEA. The DNA for the CDR3 is TGCAGCGTTGCGGGGGGGCTCAACTACGAGCAGTACTTC. Amino acids: CSVAGGLNYEQYF.

The chain employs TRBV29-1 and TRBJ1-1; weak D call: TRBD1 (6 bases). This CDR3 has 13 residues. Germline values: CDR1 SQVTM, CDR2 ANQGSEA. Trimming stripped 4 bases from V and 4 bases from J, with 13 bases between. CDR3 residues: CSVVRGASTEAFF. The CDR3 bases are TGCAGCGTTGTTCGGGGGGCGTCCACTGAAGCTTTCTTT. The variable domain in full, with the rest retrieved from reference TRBV29-1 and TRBJ1-1, is SAVISQKPSRDICQRGTSLTIQCQVDSQVTMMFWYRQQPGQSLTLIATANQGSEATYESGFVIDKFPISRPNLTFSTLTVSNMSPEDSSIYLCSVVRGASTEAFFGQGTRLTVV.

This clone was detected once. The genes are TRBV6-1 and TRBJ2-7; D is possibly TRBD1 (6 bases). This CDR3 has 14 amino acids. Germline CDR1 and CDR2: MNHNS and SASEGT. Trimming took 6 bases from V and 1 from J, leaving 13 bases between them. This CDR3 is CASRPGGQSYEQYF. The CDR3 coding sequence is TGTGCCAGCAGGCCAGGAGGACAGTCCTACGAGCAGTACTTC.

The J gene is TRBJ2-2, the V gene TRBV19; 11 nucleotides match TRBD2. Germline V gene sequence: CDR1 LNHDA, CDR2 SQIVND (reference sequence). The CDR3 runs to 17 residues. J gave up 7 bases and V 5 bases, and 12 bases lay outside the gene matches. Here the CDR3 DNA reads TGTGCCAGTAGTTCCCGCGAAGGGGGACTAGCGGTCGGGGAGCTGTTTTTT. It encodes CASSSREGGLAVGELFF. Full variable domain (rest looked up from reference TRBV19 and TRBJ2-2): DGGITQSPKYLFRKEGQNVTLSCEQNLNHDAMYWYRQDPGQGLRLIYYSQIVNDFQKGDIAEGYSVSREKKESFPLTVTSAQKNPTAFYLCASSSREGGLAVGELFFGEGSRLTVL.

The gene calls are TRBV5-8 and TRBJ1-5, with a possible D match to TRBD1 (6 bases). The CDR3 consists of 16 residues. CDR1 is SGHTS, CDR2 YDEGEE, per germline. Trimming pared 4 bases from V and 8 bases from J, leaving 22 bases between. CDR3 sequence reads: CASSRGQSGNPEPQHF. The CDR3 region has the DNA TGTGCCAGCAGCCGCGGACAGTCGGGCAACCCGGAGCCCCAGCATTTT. The variable domain in full, with the rest retrieved from reference TRBV5-8 and TRBJ1-5, is EAGVTQSPTHLIKTRGQQATLRCSPISGHTSVYWYQQALGLGLQFLLWYDEGEERNRGNFPPRFSGRQFPNYSSELNVNALELEDSALYLCASSRGQSGNPEPQHFGDGTRLSIL.

This clone was observed a handful of times. The chain is built from TRBV4-2 and TRBJ2-1, with a tentative D call TRBD2 (6 bases). CDR3 length: 15 residues. V was trimmed by 1 base and J by 5 bases, leaving 12 bases between them. Germline V gives CDR1 LGHNA, CDR2 YNFKEQ. In DNA, the CDR3 is TGTGCCAGCAGCCAAGCCAGACTAGGGGACAATGAGCAGTTCTTC. Its translation is CASSQARLGDNEQFF.

CDR3 nucleotides: TGCGCCAGCAGCTGGCGGACAGGAACGAACACTGAAGCTTTCTTT. Its protein product is CASSWRTGTNTEAFF. The rearrangement joins TRBV5-1 to TRBJ1-1; 7 bases line up with TRBD1. This CDR3 has 15 amino acids. V dropped 3 bases and J dropped 1; count of bases not matched to a gene: 6. Per germline, CDR1 SGHRS and CDR2 YFSETQ.

This clone was found a few times. The chain joins TRBV28 to TRBJ1-1; D is unclear. The CDR3 totals 11 residues. Germline lookup yields CDR1 MDHEN and CDR2 SYDVKM. V was trimmed by 7 bases and J by 3 bases, leaving 6 bases between them. CDR3 sequence (DNA): TGTGCCAGCAACGGGGACACTGAAGCTTTCTTT. Translation: CASNGDTEAFF.

The chain links TRBV27 to TRBJ2-7, with 11 bases aligning to TRBD2. This CDR3 has 14 residues. V lost 8 bases, J lost 4 bases, and 7 bases stayed unmatched. The germline V gene encodes CDR1 MNHEY and CDR2 SMNVEV (reference sequence). CDR3 amino acids: CASGGTSGIYEQYF. CDR3 coding DNA: TGTGCCAGCGGCGGGACTAGCGGAATTTACGAGCAGTACTTC.

CDR3 in amino acids: CASSQDTYEQYF. The DNA for the CDR3 is TGTGCCAGCAGCCAAGACACGTACGAGCAGTACTTC. V usage is TRBV28 and J usage is TRBJ2-7; D uncertain. Germline V CDR1 and CDR2: MDHEN, SYDVKM. Trimming removed 6 bases at V and 4 bases at J, with 10 bases between. The CDR3 loop spans 12 amino acids.

The rearrangement uses TRBV7-8 and TRBJ1-5, with 7 bases that match TRBD1. This CDR3 region has 17 residues. CDR1 is SGHVS, CDR2 FQNEAQ, per germline. V shed 3 bases, J shed 6 bases, and the junction held 14 bases outside the gene matches. This CDR3 reads CASSFTNIGGRGQPQHF. In DNA, the CDR3 is TGTGCCAGCAGCTTTACAAATATAGGGGGCAGGGGTCAGCCCCAGCATTTT.

The gene calls are TRBV10-3 and TRBJ1-1; TRBD1 might be the D (5 bases). Germline V CDR1 and CDR2: ENHRY, SYGVKD. The V gene lost 9 bases and the J gene lost 6 bases, with 14 bases spanning the gap. The CDR3 covers 12 residues. This chain's CDR3 is CAIQGGYAEAFF. CDR3 bases: TGTGCCATTCAGGGAGGGTACGCTGAAGCTTTCTTT.